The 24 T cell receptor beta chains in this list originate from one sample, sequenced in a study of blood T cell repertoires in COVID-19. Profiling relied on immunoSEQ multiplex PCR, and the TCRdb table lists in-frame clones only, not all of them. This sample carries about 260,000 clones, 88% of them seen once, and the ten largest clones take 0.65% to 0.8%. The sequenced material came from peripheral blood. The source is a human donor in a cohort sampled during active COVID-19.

The CDR3 bases are TGTGCCAGCAGTTTACTTGTTCGTCACGAGCAGTACTTC. Translating gives CASSLLVRHEQYF. The rearrangement uses TRBV12-3 or TRBV12-4 and TRBJ2-7; unclear D gene. There are 13 residues in the CDR3. Trimming cost V 2 bases and J 5 bases, with 10 bases left between them.

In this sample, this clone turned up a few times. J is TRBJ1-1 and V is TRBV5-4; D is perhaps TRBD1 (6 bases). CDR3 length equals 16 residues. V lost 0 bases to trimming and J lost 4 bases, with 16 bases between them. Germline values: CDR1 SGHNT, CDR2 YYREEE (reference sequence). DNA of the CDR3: TGTGCCAGCAGCTTGGTAAGAGGGGGAGGGTCCACTGAAGCTTTCTTT. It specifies CASSLVRGGGSTEAFF.

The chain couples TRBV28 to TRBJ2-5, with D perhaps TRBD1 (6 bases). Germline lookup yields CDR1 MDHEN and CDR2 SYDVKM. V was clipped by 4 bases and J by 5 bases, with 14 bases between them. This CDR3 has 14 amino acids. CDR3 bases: TGTGCCAGCAGTTGGACAGACACGGTCGAGACCCAGTACTTC. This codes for CASSWTDTVETQYF.

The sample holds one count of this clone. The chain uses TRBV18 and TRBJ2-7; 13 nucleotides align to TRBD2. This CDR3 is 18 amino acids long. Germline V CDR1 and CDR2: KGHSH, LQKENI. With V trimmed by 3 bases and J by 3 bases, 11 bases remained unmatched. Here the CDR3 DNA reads TGTGCCAGCTCACCCTTGCAAGGGACTAGCGGGAATAACTACGAGCAGTACTTC. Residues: CASSPLQGTSGNNYEQYF.

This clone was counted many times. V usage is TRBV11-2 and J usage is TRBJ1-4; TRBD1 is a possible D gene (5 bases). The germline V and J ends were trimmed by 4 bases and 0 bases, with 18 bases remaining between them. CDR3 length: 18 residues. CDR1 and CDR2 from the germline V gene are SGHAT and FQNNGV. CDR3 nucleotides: TGTGCCAGCAGCTCTCCCAGGGTCGGAGTTGCAACTAATGAAAAACTGTTTTTT. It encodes CASSSPRVGVATNEKLFF. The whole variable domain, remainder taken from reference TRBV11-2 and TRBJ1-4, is EAGVAQSPRYKIIEKRQSVAFWCNPISGHATLYWYQQILGQGPKLLIQFQNNGVVDDSQLPKDRFSAERLKGVDSTLKIQPAKLEDSAVYLCASSSPRVGVATNEKLFFGSGTQLSVL.

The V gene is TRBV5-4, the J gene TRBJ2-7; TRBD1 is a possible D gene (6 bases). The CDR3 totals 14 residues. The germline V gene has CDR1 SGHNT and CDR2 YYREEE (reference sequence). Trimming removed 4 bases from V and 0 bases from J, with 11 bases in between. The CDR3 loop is CASSLDRNSYEQYF. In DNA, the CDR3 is TGTGCCAGCAGCCTCGACAGGAACTCCTACGAGCAGTACTTC.

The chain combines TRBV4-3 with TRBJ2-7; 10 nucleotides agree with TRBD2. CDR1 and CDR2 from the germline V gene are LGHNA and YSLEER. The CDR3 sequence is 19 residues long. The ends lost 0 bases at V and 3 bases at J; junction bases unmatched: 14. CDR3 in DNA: TGCGCCAGCAGCCAAGAAGAAGGGCGTGGACTAGCGGAATACTACGAGCAGTACTTC. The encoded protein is CASSQEEGRGLAEYYEQYF.

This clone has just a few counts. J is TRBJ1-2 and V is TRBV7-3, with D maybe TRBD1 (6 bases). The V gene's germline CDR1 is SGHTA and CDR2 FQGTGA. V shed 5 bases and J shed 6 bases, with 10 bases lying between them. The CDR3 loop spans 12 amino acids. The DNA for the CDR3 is TGTGCCAGCAGCCTGTACAGGGATGGCTACACCTTC. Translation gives CASSLYRDGYTF.

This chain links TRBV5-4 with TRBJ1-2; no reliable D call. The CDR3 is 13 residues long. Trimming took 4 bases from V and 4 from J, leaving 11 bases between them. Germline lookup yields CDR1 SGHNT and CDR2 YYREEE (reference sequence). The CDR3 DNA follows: TGTGCCAGCAGCCTTAATGGGCCCTATGGCTACACCTTC. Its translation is CASSLNGPYGYTF.

The CDR3 sequence: CASSLWFGTAEKTQYF. The CDR3 nucleotides are TGTGCCAGCAGCTTGTGGTTTGGGACAGCCGAGAAGACCCAGTACTTC. This chain joins TRBV5-8 and TRBJ2-5; 7 nucleotides agree with TRBD1. The CDR3 totals 16 residues. The junction had 12 bases not matched to a gene; V was cut back by 1 base and J by 6 bases. Germline loops: CDR1 SGHTS, CDR2 YDEGEE.

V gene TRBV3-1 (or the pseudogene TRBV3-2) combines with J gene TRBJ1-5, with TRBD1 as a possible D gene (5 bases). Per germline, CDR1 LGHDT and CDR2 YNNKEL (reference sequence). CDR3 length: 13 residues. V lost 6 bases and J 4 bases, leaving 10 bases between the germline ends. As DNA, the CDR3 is TGTGCCAGCAGTCAGACAGTGAATCAGCCCCAGCATTTT. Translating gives CASSQTVNQPQHF.

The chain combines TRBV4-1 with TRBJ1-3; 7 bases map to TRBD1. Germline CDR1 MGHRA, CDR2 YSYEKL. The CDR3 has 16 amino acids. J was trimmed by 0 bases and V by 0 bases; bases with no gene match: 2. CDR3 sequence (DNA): TGCGCCAGCAGCCAAGATCGGACAGGCTCTGGAAACACCATATATTTT. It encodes CASSQDRTGSGNTIYF.

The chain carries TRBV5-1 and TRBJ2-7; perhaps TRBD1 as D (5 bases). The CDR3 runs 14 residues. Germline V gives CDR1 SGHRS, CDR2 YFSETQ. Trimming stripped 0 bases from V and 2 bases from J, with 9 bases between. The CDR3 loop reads CASSLVQDPYEQYF. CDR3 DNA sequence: TGCGCCAGCAGCTTGGTACAGGACCCCTACGAGCAGTACTTC.

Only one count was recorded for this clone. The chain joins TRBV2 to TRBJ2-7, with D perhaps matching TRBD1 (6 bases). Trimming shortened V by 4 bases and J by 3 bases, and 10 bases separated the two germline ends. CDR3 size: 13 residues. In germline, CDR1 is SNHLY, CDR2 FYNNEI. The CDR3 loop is CASSVDRYYEQYF. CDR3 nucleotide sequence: TGTGCCAGCAGTGTCGACAGGTACTACGAGCAGTACTTC. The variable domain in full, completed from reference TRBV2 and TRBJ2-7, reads EPEVTQTPSHQVTQMGQEVILRCVPISNHLYFYWYRQILGQKVEFLVSFYNNEISEKSEIFDDQFSVERPDGSNFTLKIRSTKLEDSAMYFCASSVDRYYEQYFGPGTRLTVT.

The CDR3 sequence is CASNLRGGYQPQHF. The CDR3 nucleotides are TGTGCCAGCAACCTGAGAGGGGGCTATCAGCCCCAGCATTTT. The chain couples TRBV2 to TRBJ1-5, with TRBD1 identical over 7 bases. The germline CDR1 and CDR2 sequences are SNHLY and FYNNEI. J was trimmed by 5 bases and V by 7 bases; bases with no gene match: 8. The CDR3 sequence is 14 residues long.

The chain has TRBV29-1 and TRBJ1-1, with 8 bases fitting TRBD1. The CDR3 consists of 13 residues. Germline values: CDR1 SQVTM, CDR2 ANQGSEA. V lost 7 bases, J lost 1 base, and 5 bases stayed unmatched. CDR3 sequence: CSETQGGNTEAFF. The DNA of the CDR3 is TGCAGCGAAACACAGGGGGGGAACACTGAAGCTTTCTTT.

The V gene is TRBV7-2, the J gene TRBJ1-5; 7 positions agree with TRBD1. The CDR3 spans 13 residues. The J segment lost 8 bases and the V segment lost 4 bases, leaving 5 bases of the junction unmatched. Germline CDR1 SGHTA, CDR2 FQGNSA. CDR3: CASSSRGREPQHF. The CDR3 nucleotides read TGTGCCAGCAGCTCAAGGGGGCGGGAGCCCCAGCATTTT.

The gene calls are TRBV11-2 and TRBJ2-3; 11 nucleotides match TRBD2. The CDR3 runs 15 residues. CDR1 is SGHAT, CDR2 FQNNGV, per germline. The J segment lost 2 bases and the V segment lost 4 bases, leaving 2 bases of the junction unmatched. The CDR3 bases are TGTGCCAGCAGCTCGGGACTAGCGGACACAGATACGCAGTATTTT. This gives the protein CASSSGLADTDTQYF.

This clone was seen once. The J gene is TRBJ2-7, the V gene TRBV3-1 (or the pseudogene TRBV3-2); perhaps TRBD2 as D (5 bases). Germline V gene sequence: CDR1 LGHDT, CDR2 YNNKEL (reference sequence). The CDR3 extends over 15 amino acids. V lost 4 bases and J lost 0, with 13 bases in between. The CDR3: CASSLGLLGSYEQYF. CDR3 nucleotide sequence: TGTGCCAGCAGCCTTGGGTTACTAGGCTCCTACGAGCAGTACTTC.

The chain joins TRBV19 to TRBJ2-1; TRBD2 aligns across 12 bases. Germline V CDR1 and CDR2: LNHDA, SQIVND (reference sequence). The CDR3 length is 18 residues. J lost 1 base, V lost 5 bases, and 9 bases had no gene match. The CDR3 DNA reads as TGTGCCAGTAGTCCGGGACTAGCGGGTGGGTCGTCCTACAATGAGCAGTTCTTC. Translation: CASSPGLAGGSSYNEQFF.

In nucleotides, the CDR3 is TGTGCCAGCAGCCAGCAACCGGGACAGGGGATTCGCTACACCTTC. This translates into CASSQQPGQGIRYTF. The chain employs TRBV7-2 and TRBJ1-2; 10 positions match TRBD1. The germline V gene encodes CDR1 SGHTA and CDR2 FQGNSA. The CDR3 is made up of 15 amino acids. Trimming cost V 5 bases and J 9 bases; bases outside gene matches: 12. Based on the CDR3 plus reference TRBV7-2 and TRBJ1-2, the full variable domain is GAGVSQSPSNKVTEKGKDVELRCDPISGHTALYWYRQSLGQGLEFLIYFQGNSAPDKSGLPSDRFSAERTGGSVSTLTIQRTQQEDSAVYLCASSQQPGQGIRYTFGSGTRLTVV.

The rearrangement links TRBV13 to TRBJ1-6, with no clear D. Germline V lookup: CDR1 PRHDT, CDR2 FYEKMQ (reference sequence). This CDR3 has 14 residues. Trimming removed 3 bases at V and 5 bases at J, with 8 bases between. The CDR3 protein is CASSFNGDNSPLHF. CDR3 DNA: TGTGCCAGCAGCTTCAACGGGGATAATTCACCCCTCCACTTT. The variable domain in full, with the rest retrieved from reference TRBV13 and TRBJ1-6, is AAGVIQSPRHLIKEKRETATLKCYPIPRHDTVYWYQQGPGQDPQFLISFYEKMQSDKGSIPDRFSAQQFSDYHSELNMSSLELGDSALYFCASSFNGDNSPLHFGNGTRLTVT.

CDR3 amino acids: CASSSGGLSHEQYF. The CDR3 DNA follows: TGTGCCAGCAGTTCTGGCGGTCTTAGTCACGAGCAGTACTTC. The chain joins TRBV11-2 to TRBJ2-7; D call uncertain. Deletions cut 6 bases from V and 5 bases from J, with 17 bases between. CDR1 and CDR2 from the germline V gene are SGHAT and FQNNGV. CDR3 size: 14 residues. The entire variable domain, with the rest obtained from reference TRBV11-2 and TRBJ2-7, is as follows: EAGVAQSPRYKIIEKRQSVAFWCNPISGHATLYWYQQILGQGPKLLIQFQNNGVVDDSQLPKDRFSAERLKGVDSTLKIQPAKLEDSAVYLCASSSGGLSHEQYFGPGTRLTVT.

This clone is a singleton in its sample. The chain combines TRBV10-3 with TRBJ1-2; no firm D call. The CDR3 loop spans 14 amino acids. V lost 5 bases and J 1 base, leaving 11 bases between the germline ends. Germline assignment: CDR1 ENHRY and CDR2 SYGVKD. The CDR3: CAISPQYDNYGYTF. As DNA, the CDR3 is TGTGCCATCAGTCCACAATATGATAACTATGGCTACACCTTC.